Shown below are 26 T cell receptor beta chains from a single sample sequenced in a study of breast tumors, draining lymph nodes, adjacent tissues. Breast cancer patients provided tissue from their axillary draining lymph nodes. TCRdb ran MiXCR on the multiplex PCR reads and lists one entry per CDR3 protein. The table shows 150,000 to 200,000 distinct CDR3 sequences, with 30% to 35% occurring only once. Source material: axillary lymph node tissue. The source is a female donor with breast cancer. Some clones in this sample may be carry-over from other donors' samples.

This clonotype was counted at least ten times. The chain joins TRBV6-5 to TRBJ1-3; 7 nucleotides agree with TRBD1. Trimming at V came to 0 bases and at J to 0 bases, leaving 2 bases not matched to a gene. This CDR3 has 16 residues. Germline CDR1 and CDR2: MNHEY and SVGAGI. Written as DNA, the CDR3 is TGTGCCAGCAGTTACTCGGACAGGCCCTCTGGAAACACCATATATTTT. As protein: CASSYSDRPSGNTIYF.

This clonotype was counted at least ten times. This chain links TRBV29-1 with TRBJ2-1; 8 bases align to TRBD1. The length of the CDR3 is 13 residues. With 7 bases clipped from V and 6 bases from J, the junction kept 8 bases outside the gene matches. Germline V gene lookup returns CDR1 SQVTM and CDR2 ANQGSEA. The CDR3 region is CSATGGPSNEQFF. CDR3 in DNA: TGCAGCGCTACAGGGGGGCCCTCCAATGAGCAGTTCTTC.

J is TRBJ1-2 and V is TRBV6-2 or TRBV6-3; 7 bases line up with TRBD1. CDR1 is MNHEY and CDR2 is SVGEGT in the germline V gene. This CDR3 is built from 17 residues. After removal of 0 bases from V and 5 bases from J, the junction contained 12 bases not matched to a gene. The CDR3 is CASSYSLYARDSYGYTF. Written as DNA, the CDR3 is TGTGCCAGCAGTTACTCGTTATACGCCCGGGACAGTTATGGCTACACCTTC.

Concerning this clonotype itself: With a much larger clone just one base away, this may be a read error. V is TRBV9 and J is TRBJ2-3, with D possibly TRBD2 on 5 matching bases. CDR1 is SGDLS and CDR2 is YYNGEE in the germline V gene. This CDR3 has 14 residues. The CDR3 sequence: CASSVVDFTDTQPF. The CDR3 DNA reads as TGTGCCAGCAGCGTAGTGGACTTCACAGATACGCAGCCTTTT.

V and J are TRBV6-2 or TRBV6-3 and TRBJ2-1, with D hard to call. This CDR3 is 11 amino acids long. The V gene lost 1 base and the J gene lost 10 bases, with 5 bases spanning the gap. The germline V gene has CDR1 MNHEY and CDR2 SVGEGT. The CDR3 here is CASSYLEEQFF. In DNA form, the CDR3 reads TGTGCCAGCAGTTACTTAGAAGAGCAGTTCTTC.

This clonotype came up many times. The chain couples TRBV20-1 to TRBJ2-2; D unclear. V shed 3 bases and J shed 6 bases, with 17 bases lying between them. The CDR3 totals 15 residues. Germline CDR1 and CDR2: DFQATT and SNEGSKA (reference sequence). The DNA for the CDR3 is TGCAGTGCTAGGCTCCTCACCGGAGCACCCGGGGAGCTGTTTTTT. It translates to CSARLLTGAPGELFF.

This sequence joins TRBV6-6 and TRBJ2-5; 13 bases map to TRBD2. CDR1 MNHNY and CDR2 SVGAGI come from the germline V gene (reference sequence). This CDR3 is 17 amino acids long. Losses at the gene ends were 9 bases for V and 6 bases for J; bases not matched to a gene: 16. The CDR3 here is CASSPPSRTSGRQTQYF. The CDR3 coding sequence is TGTGCCAGTAGTCCTCCTTCCAGGACTAGCGGGAGACAGACCCAGTACTTC.

This clonotype was observed at least ten times. This sequence joins TRBV5-5 and TRBJ1-2; TRBD1 is a possible D gene (5 bases). V lost 6 bases and J lost 3, with 18 bases in between. The CDR3 runs to 15 residues. Germline V gives CDR1 SGHKS, CDR2 YYEKEE (reference sequence). The CDR3 sequence is CASTLAGREDYGYTF. CDR3 DNA sequence: TGTGCCAGCACTCTTGCGGGCAGGGAAGACTATGGCTACACCTTC.

This clonotype was observed many times. V gene TRBV6-6 combines with J gene TRBJ2-5, with D uncertain. The ends were cut back, 1 base at V and 3 bases at J, with 6 bases in the middle. Per germline, CDR1 MNHNY and CDR2 SVGAGI (reference sequence). The CDR3 loop spans 13 amino acids. CDR3 sequence reads: CASSYFYEETQYF. In nucleotides, the CDR3 is TGTGCCAGCAGTTACTTTTATGAAGAGACCCAGTACTTC.

The V and J genes are TRBV2 and TRBJ2-1; TRBD2 matches 10 bases. The V gene's germline CDR1 is SNHLY and CDR2 FYNNEI. The V segment lost 8 bases and the J segment 6 bases; nucleotides outside the gene matches: 10. This CDR3 contains 15 residues. CDR3 amino acids: CASRRLAGESNEQFF. DNA for the CDR3: TGTGCCAGCCGGCGTCTAGCGGGAGAGAGCAATGAGCAGTTCTTC.

The rearrangement links TRBV10-3 to TRBJ2-5; no reliable D call. The CDR3 covers 12 residues. The V end was cut by 3 bases, the J end by 7 bases, with 9 bases between. CDR1 and CDR2 from the germline V gene are ENHRY and SYGVKD. In nucleotides, the CDR3 is TGTGCCATCAGTGATGTGGCAGGGACCCAGTACTTC. Its protein is CAISDVAGTQYF.

J is TRBJ1-2 and V is TRBV6-6; 7 bases line up with TRBD1. Germline values: CDR1 MNHNY, CDR2 SVGAGI (reference sequence). J was trimmed by 0 bases and V by 0 bases; bases with no gene match: 7. The CDR3 covers 17 residues. This CDR3 reads CASSYSRDSMPNYGYTF. As DNA, the CDR3 is TGTGCCAGCAGTTACTCTCGGGACAGCATGCCTAACTATGGCTACACCTTC.

This clonotype occurred many times. The CDR3 bases are TGTGCCACCAGTGATGGGACCTTCCCCTACGAGCAGTACTTC. It is translated as CATSDGTFPYEQYF. V and J are TRBV24-1 and TRBJ2-7, with D possibly being TRBD1 or TRBD2 (5 bases each). The germline V gene has CDR1 KGHDR and CDR2 SFDVKD. Deletions cut 3 bases from V and 2 bases from J, with 10 bases between. CDR3 length equals 14 residues.

Concerning this clonotype: A read error may be the cause here, since a much bigger clone is one base away. This sequence joins TRBV6-2 or TRBV6-3 and TRBJ2-6; D may be TRBD1 (6 bases). Germline V lookup: CDR1 MNHEY, CDR2 SVGEGT. The CDR3 loop spans 15 amino acids. V shed 7 bases and J shed 2 bases, with 12 bases lying between them. CDR3 DNA: TGTGCCAGCACCCTCGAGGGGGCTGGGGCCAACGTCCTGACTTTC. It yields the protein CASTLEGAGANVLTF.

The chain carries TRBV28 and TRBJ2-7, with D possibly being TRBD1 (6 bases). The CDR3 sequence is 15 residues long. CDR1 is MDHEN and CDR2 is SYDVKM in the germline V gene. Trimming took off 6 bases at V and 0 bases at J, with 15 bases between the two ends. This CDR3 is CASSPGGGPSYEQYF. The DNA of the CDR3 is TGTGCCAGCAGCCCTGGGGGCGGACCCTCCTACGAGCAGTACTTC.

This clonotype occurred many times. The chain uses TRBV2 and TRBJ2-2; 9 bases are shared with TRBD1. Per germline, CDR1 SNHLY and CDR2 FYNNEI. This CDR3 spans 14 amino acids. The trim removed 7 bases at V and 3 bases at J, leaving 3 bases unmatched. CDR3 nucleotide sequence: TGTGCCAGCAATGGACAGGGGTACACCGGGGAGCTGTTTTTT. It codes for CASNGQGYTGELFF. The full variable domain, with the rest looked up from reference TRBV2 and TRBJ2-2, is EPEVTQTPSHQVTQMGQEVILRCVPISNHLYFYWYRQILGQKVEFLVSFYNNEISEKSEIFDDQFSVERPDGSNFTLKIRSTKLEDSAMYFCASNGQGYTGELFFGEGSRLTVL.

Points on this clonotype: The CDR3 does not close with the conserved phenylalanine or tryptophan, likely indicating a read error. The genes are TRBV10-3 and TRBJ2-5; 10 bases align to TRBD2. Trimming cost V 0 bases and J 1 base; bases outside gene matches: 5. This CDR3 is 17 amino acids long. The germline CDR1 and CDR2 sequences are ENHRY and SYGVKD. As DNA, the CDR3 is TGTGCCATCAGTGAGTCGGGTCGGACTAGCGGCCAAGAGACCCAGTACTCC. Its translation: CAISESGRTSGQETQYS.

The chain is built from TRBV18 and TRBJ1-1; no reliable D call. This CDR3 comprises 15 residues. Trimming shortened V by 0 bases and J by 8 bases, and 16 bases separated the two germline ends. Germline V gene data show CDR1 as KGHSH and CDR2 as LQKENI. Written as DNA, the CDR3 is TGTGCCAGCTCACCACCGGTTGGTGAATACCGCGAAGCTTTCTTT. Its translation: CASSPPVGEYREAFF.

This clonotype came up once. One end of the junction varies from germline; a read error may be responsible. V usage is TRBV7-7 and J usage is TRBJ2-5, with D possibly being TRBD2 (6 bases). The CDR3 spans 14 residues. Per germline, CDR1 SSHAT and CDR2 FNYEAQ (reference sequence). As DNA, the CDR3 is TGTGCTAGCAGCCCAGGTGGTGCGGGGGAGACCCAGTACTTC. This gives the protein CASSPGGAGETQYF. Looking up the rest from reference TRBV7-7 and TRBJ2-5 gives the full variable domain: GAGVSQSPRYKVTKRGQDVTLRCDPISSHATLYWYQQALGQGPEFLTYFNYEAQPDKSGLPSDRFSAERPEGSISTLTIQRTEQRDSAMYRCASSPGGAGETQYFGPGTRLLVL.

There are many counts of this clonotype. The V call is TRBV6-6, the J call TRBJ1-2, with a possible D match to TRBD1 (5 bases). Trimming pared 0 bases from V and 6 bases from J, leaving 14 bases between. CDR1 MNHNY and CDR2 SVGAGI come from the germline V gene (reference sequence). The CDR3 has 15 amino acids. CDR3 region: CASSYSKEGGDGYTF. CDR3 DNA sequence: TGTGCCAGCAGTTACTCGAAAGAGGGAGGGGATGGCTACACCTTC.

This clonotype was observed at least ten times. This rearrangement joins TRBV7-9 to TRBJ2-7; D unresolved. V was pared by 4 bases and J by 2 bases, with 12 bases between. The CDR3 extends over 14 amino acids. Germline V gives CDR1 SEHNR, CDR2 FQNEAQ (reference sequence). This chain's CDR3 is CASSSTQQTYEQYF. CDR3 nucleotides: TGTGCCAGCAGCTCCACCCAACAGACCTACGAGCAGTACTTC.

V gene TRBV10-1 combines with J gene TRBJ1-4, with D possibly TRBD1 on 5 matching bases. Germline V gene sequence: CDR1 WNHNN, CDR2 SYGVQD (reference sequence). This CDR3 has 14 residues. With 5 bases removed from V and 8 bases from J, the gap between germline ends came to 15 bases. The CDR3 protein is CASSRGLQGEKLFF. DNA for the CDR3: TGCGCCAGCAGTCGGGGCCTCCAAGGGGAAAAACTGTTTTTT.

The chain employs TRBV24-1 and TRBJ1-2; D remains ambiguous. Germline lookup yields CDR1 KGHDR and CDR2 SFDVKD. With 6 bases removed from V and 5 bases from J, the gap between germline ends came to 12 bases. The CDR3 is 13 residues long. Here the CDR3 DNA reads TGTGCCACCAGTCAAACGGGGAGTTATGGCTACACCTTC. This gives the protein CATSQTGSYGYTF.

J is TRBJ1-4 and V is TRBV5-6; 10 bases align to TRBD1. CDR1 is SGHDT, CDR2 YYEEEE, per germline. Unmatched junction bases numbered 3, after V lost 5 bases and J lost 5 bases. The CDR3 extends over 14 amino acids. The chain's CDR3 is CASRWGQGNEKLFF. The CDR3 DNA reads as TGTGCCAGCAGGTGGGGACAGGGGAATGAAAAACTGTTTTTT.

Concerning this clonotype: Just one base apart from a much larger clone, this may be a read error. The rearrangement uses TRBV6-5 and TRBJ1-2; 8 nucleotides line up with TRBD1. CDR3 length equals 14 residues. V lost 5 bases to trimming and J lost 3 bases; unmatched junction nucleotides: 5. CDR1 MNHEY and CDR2 SVGAGI come from the germline V gene. CDR3 coding DNA: TGTGCCAGCAGTCACGGACAGGGACACTATGGCTACACCTTC. This encodes CASSHGQGHYGYTF.

In its sample, this clonotype was seen a few times. The chain recombines TRBV19 with TRBJ1-2, with D maybe TRBD1 (6 bases). Germline assignment: CDR1 LNHDA and CDR2 SQIVND (reference sequence). CDR3 size: 16 residues. Trimming shortened V by 5 bases and J by 5 bases, and 21 bases separated the two germline ends. The CDR3 region has the DNA TGTGCCAGTAGTCCTCTCCAGGGACGGGGGGCGTATGGCTACACCTTC. As protein: CASSPLQGRGAYGYTF. The variable domain in full, completed from reference TRBV19 and TRBJ1-2, reads DGGITQSPKYLFRKEGQNVTLSCEQNLNHDAMYWYRQDPGQGLRLIYYSQIVNDFQKGDIAEGYSVSREKKESFPLTVTSAQKNPTAFYLCASSPLQGRGAYGYTFGSGTRLTVV.